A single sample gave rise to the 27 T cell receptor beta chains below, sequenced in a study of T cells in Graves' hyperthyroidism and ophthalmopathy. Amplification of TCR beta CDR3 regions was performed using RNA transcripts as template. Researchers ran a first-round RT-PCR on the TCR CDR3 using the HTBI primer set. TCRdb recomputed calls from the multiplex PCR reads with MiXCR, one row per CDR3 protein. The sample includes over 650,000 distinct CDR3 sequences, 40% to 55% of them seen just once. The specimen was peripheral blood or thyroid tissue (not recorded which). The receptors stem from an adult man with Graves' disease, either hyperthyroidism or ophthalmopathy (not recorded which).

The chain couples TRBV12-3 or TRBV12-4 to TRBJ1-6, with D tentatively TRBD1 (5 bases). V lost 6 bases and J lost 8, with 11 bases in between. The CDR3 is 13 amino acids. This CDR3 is CASRPGTDSPLHF. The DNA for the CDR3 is TGTGCCAGCAGGCCGGGGACGGATTCACCCCTCCACTTT.

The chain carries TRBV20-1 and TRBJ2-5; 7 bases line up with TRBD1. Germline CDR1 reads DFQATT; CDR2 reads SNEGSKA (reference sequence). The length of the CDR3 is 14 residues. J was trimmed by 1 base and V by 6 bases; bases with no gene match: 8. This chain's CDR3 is CSAIDREIQETQYF. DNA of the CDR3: TGCAGTGCCATCGACAGGGAAATCCAAGAGACCCAGTACTTC.

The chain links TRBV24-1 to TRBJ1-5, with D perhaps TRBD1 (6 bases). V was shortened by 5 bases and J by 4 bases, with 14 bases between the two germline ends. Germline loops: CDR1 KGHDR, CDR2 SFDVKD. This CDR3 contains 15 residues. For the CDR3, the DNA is TGTGCCACCAGTGCTAGAGGACAGCAAAATCAGCCCCAGCATTTT. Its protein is CATSARGQQNQPQHF.

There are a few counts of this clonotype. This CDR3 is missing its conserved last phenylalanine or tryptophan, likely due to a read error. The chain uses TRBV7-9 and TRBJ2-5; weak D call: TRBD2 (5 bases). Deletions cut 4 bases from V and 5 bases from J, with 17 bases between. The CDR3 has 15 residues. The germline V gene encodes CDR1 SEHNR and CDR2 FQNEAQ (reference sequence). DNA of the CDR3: TGTGCCAGCAGCTCCCTGCGCGAGGGATCTGAGACCCAGTACCTC. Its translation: CASSSLREGSETQYL.

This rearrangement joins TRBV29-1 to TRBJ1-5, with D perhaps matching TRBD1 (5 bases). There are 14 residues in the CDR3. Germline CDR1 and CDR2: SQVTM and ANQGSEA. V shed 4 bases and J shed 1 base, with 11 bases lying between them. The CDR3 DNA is TGCAGCGTTGCGGGACTTCCCAGCAATCAGCCCCAGCATTTT. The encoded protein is CSVAGLPSNQPQHF.

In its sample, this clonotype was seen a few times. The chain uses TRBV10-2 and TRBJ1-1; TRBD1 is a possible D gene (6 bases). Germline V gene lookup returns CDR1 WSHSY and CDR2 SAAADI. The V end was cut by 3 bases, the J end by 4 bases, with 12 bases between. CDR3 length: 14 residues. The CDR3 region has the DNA TGCGCCAGCAGTGAAAGGGGAGGGGGCACTGAAGCTTTCTTT. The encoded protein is CASSERGGGTEAFF.

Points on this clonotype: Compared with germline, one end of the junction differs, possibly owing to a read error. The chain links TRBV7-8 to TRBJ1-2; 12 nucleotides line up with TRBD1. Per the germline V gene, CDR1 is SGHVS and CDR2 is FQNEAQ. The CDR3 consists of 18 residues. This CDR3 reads CASSSQPPGQGAGYGYTF. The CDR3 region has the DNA TGCGCCAGCAGCTCCCAACCACCGGGACAGGGGGCAGGCTATGGCTACACCTTC.

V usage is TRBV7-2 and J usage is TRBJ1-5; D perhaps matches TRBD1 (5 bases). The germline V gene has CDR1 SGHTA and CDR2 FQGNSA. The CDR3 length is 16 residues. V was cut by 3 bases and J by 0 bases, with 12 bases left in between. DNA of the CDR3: TGTGCCAGCAGCTTGAACGGGGGATATAGCAATCAGCCCCAGCATTTT. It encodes CASSLNGGYSNQPQHF.

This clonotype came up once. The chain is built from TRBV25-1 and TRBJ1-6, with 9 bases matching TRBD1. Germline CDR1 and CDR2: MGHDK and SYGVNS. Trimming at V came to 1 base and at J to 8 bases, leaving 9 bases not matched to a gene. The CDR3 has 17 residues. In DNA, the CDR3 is TGTGCCAGCAGTGAATTTCCCCCCGGGACAGGGTATTCACCCCTCCACTTT. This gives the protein CASSEFPPGTGYSPLHF.

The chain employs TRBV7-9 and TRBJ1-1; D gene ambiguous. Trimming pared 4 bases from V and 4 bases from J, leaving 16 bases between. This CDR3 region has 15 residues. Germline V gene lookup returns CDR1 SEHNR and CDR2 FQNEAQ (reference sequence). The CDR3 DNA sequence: TGTGCCAGCAGCTGGGAGGTCCCCGGTGGCACTGAAGCTTTCTTT. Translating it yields CASSWEVPGGTEAFF.

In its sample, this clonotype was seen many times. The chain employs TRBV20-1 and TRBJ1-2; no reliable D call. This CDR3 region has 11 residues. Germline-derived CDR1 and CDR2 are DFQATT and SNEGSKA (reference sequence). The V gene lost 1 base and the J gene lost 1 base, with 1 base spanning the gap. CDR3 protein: CSARVNYGYTF. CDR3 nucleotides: TGCAGTGCTAGAGTTAACTATGGCTACACCTTC.

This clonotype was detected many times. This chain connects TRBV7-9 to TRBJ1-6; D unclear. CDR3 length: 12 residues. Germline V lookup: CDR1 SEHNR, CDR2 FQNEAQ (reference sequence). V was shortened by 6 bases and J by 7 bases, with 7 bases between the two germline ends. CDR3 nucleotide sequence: TGTGCCAGCAGTTCCCCGAATTCACCCCTCCACTTT. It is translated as CASSSPNSPLHF.

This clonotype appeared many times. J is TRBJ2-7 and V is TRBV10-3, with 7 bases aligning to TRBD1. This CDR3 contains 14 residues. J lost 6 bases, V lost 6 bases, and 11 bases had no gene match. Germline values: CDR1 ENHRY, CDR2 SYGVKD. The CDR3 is CAISKTIDRVEQYF. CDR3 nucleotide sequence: TGTGCCATCAGCAAAACTATAGACAGGGTCGAGCAGTACTTC.

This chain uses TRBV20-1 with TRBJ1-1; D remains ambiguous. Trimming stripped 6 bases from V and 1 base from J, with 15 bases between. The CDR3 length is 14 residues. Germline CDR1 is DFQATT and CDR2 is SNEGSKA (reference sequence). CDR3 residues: CSATTLGGNTEAFF. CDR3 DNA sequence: TGCAGTGCAACCACCTTGGGAGGGAACACTGAAGCTTTCTTT.

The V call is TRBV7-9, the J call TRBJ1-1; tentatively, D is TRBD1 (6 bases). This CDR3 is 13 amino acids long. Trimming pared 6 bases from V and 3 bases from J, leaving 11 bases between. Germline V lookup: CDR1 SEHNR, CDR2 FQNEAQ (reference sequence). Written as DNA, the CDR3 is TGTGCCAGCAGAAGAACAGGGTACACTGAAGCTTTCTTT. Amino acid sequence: CASRRTGYTEAFF.

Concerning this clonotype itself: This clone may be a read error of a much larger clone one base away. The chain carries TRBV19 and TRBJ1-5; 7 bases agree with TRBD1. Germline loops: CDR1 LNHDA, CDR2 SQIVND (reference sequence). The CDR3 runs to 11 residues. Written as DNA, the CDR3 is TGTGCCGGCGGGACAGTTCAGCCCCGGCATTTT. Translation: CAGGTVQPRHF.

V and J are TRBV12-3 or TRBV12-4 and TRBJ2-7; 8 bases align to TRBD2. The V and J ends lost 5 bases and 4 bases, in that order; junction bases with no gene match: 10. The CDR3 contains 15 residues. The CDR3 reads CASSEAGVYGYEQYF. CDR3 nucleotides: TGTGCCAGCAGTGAAGCGGGGGTTTACGGATACGAGCAGTACTTC.

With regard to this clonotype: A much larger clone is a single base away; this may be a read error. CDR3 sequence: CASSLGAGPGSPLHF. The CDR3 DNA reads as TGTGCCAGCAGCTTAGGGGCAGGGCCGGGCTCACCCCTCCACTTT. The chain recombines TRBV7-2 with TRBJ1-6; D possibly corresponds to TRBD1 (5 bases). Germline V lookup: CDR1 SGHTA, CDR2 FQGNSA. Trimming stripped 1 base from V and 10 bases from J, with 14 bases between. This CDR3 comprises 15 residues.

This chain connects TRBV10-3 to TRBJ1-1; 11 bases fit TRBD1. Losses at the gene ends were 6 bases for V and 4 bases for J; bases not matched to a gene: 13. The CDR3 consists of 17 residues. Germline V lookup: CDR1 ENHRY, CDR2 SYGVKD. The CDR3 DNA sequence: TGTGCCATCAGGGGACAGGGGGGTCAGGTTGGTGGCACTGAAGCTTTCTTT. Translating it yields CAIRGQGGQVGGTEAFF.

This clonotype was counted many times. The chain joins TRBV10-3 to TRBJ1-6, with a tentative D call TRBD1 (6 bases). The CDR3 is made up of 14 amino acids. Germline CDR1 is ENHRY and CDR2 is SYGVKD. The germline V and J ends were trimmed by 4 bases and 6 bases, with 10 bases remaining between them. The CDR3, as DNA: TGTGCCATCAGTGCGTCACAGGGTAATTCACCCCTCCACTTT. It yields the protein CAISASQGNSPLHF.

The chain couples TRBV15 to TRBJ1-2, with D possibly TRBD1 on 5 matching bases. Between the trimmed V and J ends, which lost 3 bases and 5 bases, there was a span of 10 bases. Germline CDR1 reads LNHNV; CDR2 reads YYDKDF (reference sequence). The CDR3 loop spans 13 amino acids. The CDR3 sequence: CATSSGTSYGYTF. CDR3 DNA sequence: TGTGCCACCAGCAGTGGGACGTCGTATGGCTACACCTTC.

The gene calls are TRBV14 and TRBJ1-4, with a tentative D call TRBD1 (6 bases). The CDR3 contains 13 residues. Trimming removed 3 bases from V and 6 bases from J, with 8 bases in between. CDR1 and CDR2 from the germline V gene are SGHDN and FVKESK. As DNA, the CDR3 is TGTGCCAGCAGCCAGGACAGATATGAAAAACTGTTTTTT. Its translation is CASSQDRYEKLFF. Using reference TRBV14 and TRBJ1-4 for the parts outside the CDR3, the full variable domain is EAGVTQFPSHSVIEKGQTVTLRCDPISGHDNLYWYRRVMGKEIKFLLHFVKESKQDESGMPNNRFLAERTGGTYSTLKVQPAELEDSGVYFCASSQDRYEKLFFGSGTQLSVL.

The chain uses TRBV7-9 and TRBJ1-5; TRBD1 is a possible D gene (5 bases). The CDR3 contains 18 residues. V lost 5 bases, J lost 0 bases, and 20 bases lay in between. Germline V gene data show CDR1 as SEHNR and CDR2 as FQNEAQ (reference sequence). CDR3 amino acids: CASSPDTGGKYSNQPQHF. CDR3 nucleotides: TGTGCCAGCAGCCCGGACACCGGGGGGAAATATAGCAATCAGCCCCAGCATTTT.

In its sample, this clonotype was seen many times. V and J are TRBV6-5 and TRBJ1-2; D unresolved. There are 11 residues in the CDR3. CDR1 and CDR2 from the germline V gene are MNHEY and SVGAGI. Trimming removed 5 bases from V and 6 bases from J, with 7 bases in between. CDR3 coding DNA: TGTGCCAGCAGTACCGGGGATGGCTACACCTTC. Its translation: CASSTGDGYTF.

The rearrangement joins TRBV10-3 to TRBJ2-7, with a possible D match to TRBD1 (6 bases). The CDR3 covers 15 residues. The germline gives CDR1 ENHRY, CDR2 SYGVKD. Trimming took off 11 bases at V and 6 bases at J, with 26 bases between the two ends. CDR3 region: CAASDSTGPTGEQYF. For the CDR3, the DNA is TGTGCCGCCTCGGACAGCACGGGACCTACGGGCGAGCAGTACTTC.

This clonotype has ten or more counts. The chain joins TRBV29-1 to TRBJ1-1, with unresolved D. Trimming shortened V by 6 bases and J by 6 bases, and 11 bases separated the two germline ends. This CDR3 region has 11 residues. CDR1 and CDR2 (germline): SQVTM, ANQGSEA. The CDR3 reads CSVHKSPEAFF. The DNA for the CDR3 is TGCAGCGTCCACAAAAGCCCTGAAGCTTTCTTT.

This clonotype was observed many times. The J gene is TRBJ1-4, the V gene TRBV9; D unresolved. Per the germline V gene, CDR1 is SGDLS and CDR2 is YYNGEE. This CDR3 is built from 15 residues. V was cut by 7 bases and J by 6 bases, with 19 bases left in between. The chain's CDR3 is CASGRTGSLDEKLFF. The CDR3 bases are TGTGCCAGCGGTAGGACGGGGTCGTTAGATGAAAAACTGTTTTTT.